This passage covers 18 T cell receptor beta chains from one sample sequenced in a study of blood T cell repertoires in COVID-19. The data were produced by immunoSEQ multiplex PCR, yet TCRdb's version contains in-frame clones alone and is incomplete. Of 210,000 or so clones in the sample, roughly 85% were seen once. The sequencing sample was made of PBMCs or T cells enriched from blood (not recorded which). The receptors were gathered from a woman aged 45-59 years who had been exposed to COVID-19.

The gene calls are TRBV15 and TRBJ1-2; D is uncertain. Trimming removed 11 bases at V and 5 bases at J, with 6 bases between. Germline V gives CDR1 LNHNV, CDR2 YYDKDF (reference sequence). The CDR3 length is 9 residues. CDR3 DNA sequence: TGTGCCCTCTCGTATGGCTACACCTTC. Its protein product is CALSYGYTF. Together with reference TRBV15 and TRBJ1-2, the CDR3 gives the full variable domain: DAMVIQNPRYQVTQFGKPVTLSCSQTLNHNVMYWYQQKSSQAPKLLFHYYDKDFNNEADTPDNFQSRRPNTSFCFLDIRSPGLGDTAMYLCALSYGYTFGSGTRLTVV.

The rearrangement joins TRBV12-5 to TRBJ1-4; D is possibly TRBD1 (6 bases). The CDR3 is 21 residues long. Germline lookup yields CDR1 LGHNT and CDR2 FRNRAP. The V end was cut by 2 bases, the J end by 2 bases, with 27 bases between. As DNA, the CDR3 is TGTGCTAGTGGTTTGACGACGAAAGGTTCTGGGATGGGGGCGACTAATGAAAAACTGTTTTTT. Amino acid sequence: CASGLTTKGSGMGATNEKLFF. The complete variable domain, with remaining parts taken from reference TRBV12-5 and TRBJ1-4, reads DARVTQTPRHKVTEMGQEVTMRCQPILGHNTVFWYRQTMMQGLELLAYFRNRAPLDDSGMPKDRFSAEMPDATLATLKIQPSEPRDSAVYFCASGLTTKGSGMGATNEKLFFGSGTQLSVL.

V gene TRBV18 combines with J gene TRBJ2-1, with D perhaps matching TRBD1 (5 bases). The CDR3 spans 14 residues. Germline CDR1 and CDR2: KGHSH and LQKENI. The V and J ends lost 4 bases and 8 bases respectively, with 15 bases between them. For the CDR3, the DNA is TGTGCCAGCTCACGTGAGGCAGGGCTGGATGAGCAGTTCTTC. This translates into CASSREAGLDEQFF.

The chain has TRBV27 and TRBJ2-1; 8 nucleotides line up with TRBD1. The V gene end was trimmed by 2 bases and the J gene end by 7 bases; junction bases not matched to a gene: 7. Germline V lookup: CDR1 MNHEY, CDR2 SMNVEV (reference sequence). The CDR3 runs to 15 residues. The CDR3 is CASSLRQGAGNEQFF. The CDR3 DNA reads TGTGCCAGCAGTTTACGGCAGGGGGCGGGGAATGAGCAGTTCTTC.

The V and J genes are TRBV14 and TRBJ1-6, with 9 bases fitting TRBD1. The length of the CDR3 is 15 residues. Germline trimming cut 4 bases from V and 16 bases from J; bases unmatched to any gene: 14. The germline CDR1 and CDR2 sequences are SGHDN and FVKESK. CDR3 loop: CASSLTGTGRIVLHF. The CDR3 DNA follows: TGTGCCAGCAGCCTCACCGGGACAGGGAGGATTGTGCTCCACTTT. Variable domain in full (rest from reference TRBV14 and TRBJ1-6): EAGVTQFPSHSVIEKGQTVTLRCDPISGHDNLYWYRRVMGKEIKFLLHFVKESKQDESGMPNNRFLAERTGGTYSTLKVQPAELEDSGVYFCASSLTGTGRIVLHFGNGTRLTVT.

CDR3: CASKRAGDGGEQFF. The CDR3 DNA is TGTGCCAGCAAGCGAGCGGGAGACGGGGGTGAGCAGTTCTTC. The chain links TRBV9 to TRBJ2-1, with 8 bases identical to TRBD2. The CDR3 spans 14 residues. In germline, CDR1 is SGDLS, CDR2 YYNGEE. The junction had 11 bases not matched to a gene; V was cut back by 6 bases and J by 9 bases.

This chain connects TRBV30 to TRBJ1-1; TRBD1 matches 7 bases. Germline CDR1 reads GTSNPN; CDR2 reads SVGIG (reference sequence). The length of the CDR3 is 14 residues. The V segment lost 2 bases and the J segment 0 bases; nucleotides outside the gene matches: 3. The DNA for the CDR3 is TGTGCCTGGAGTCGGGGACAGTTGAACACTGAAGCTTTCTTT. Translating it yields CAWSRGQLNTEAFF. Full variable domain (missing parts from reference TRBV30 and TRBJ1-1): SQTIHQWPATLVQPVGSPLSLECTVEGTSNPNLYWYRQAAGRGLQLLFYSVGIGQISSEVPQNLSASRPQDRQFILSSKKLLLSDSGFYLCAWSRGQLNTEAFFGQGTRLTVV.

This chain uses TRBV3-1 (or the pseudogene TRBV3-2) with TRBJ1-3; possible D gene TRBD1, 5 bases. V was shortened by 4 bases and J by 1 base, with 5 bases between the two germline ends. This CDR3 has 13 residues. Germline CDR1 and CDR2: LGHDT and YNNKEL (reference sequence). The CDR3 sequence is CASSPGSGNTIYF. Written as DNA, the CDR3 is TGTGCCAGCAGCCCAGGGTCTGGAAACACCATATATTTT.

The chain uses TRBV5-4 and TRBJ2-4; 7 bases match TRBD2. The germline gives CDR1 SGHNT, CDR2 YYREEE (reference sequence). Trimming at V came to 4 bases and at J to 0 bases, leaving 7 bases not matched to a gene. The CDR3 contains 16 residues. This CDR3 reads CASSLQGGIAKNIQYF. In DNA form, the CDR3 reads TGTGCCAGCAGCCTCCAGGGAGGGATAGCCAAAAACATTCAGTACTTC.

The chain has TRBV27 and TRBJ2-5; maybe TRBD1 (5 bases). The ends were cut back, 2 bases at V and 5 bases at J, with 9 bases in the middle. The CDR3 consists of 13 residues. CDR1 is MNHEY and CDR2 is SMNVEV in the germline V gene (reference sequence). This CDR3 reads CASSLQGRETQYF. CDR3 DNA sequence: TGTGCCAGCAGTTTACAGGGTCGTGAGACCCAGTACTTC.

The chain joins TRBV10-2 to TRBJ1-2; tentative D call: TRBD1 (5 bases). V lost 3 bases and J lost 6, with 17 bases in between. Germline CDR1 and CDR2: WSHSY and SAAADI. CDR3 length: 15 amino acids. CDR3 bases: TGCGCCAGCAGTGATAGGGCAGGGCGAAAGGATGGCTACACCTTC. As protein: CASSDRAGRKDGYTF.

CDR3 DNA: TGTGCCAGCAGTTTTCCCTTTGGGCAGGGAGGGGATGGCTACACCTTC. Translation: CASSFPFGQGGDGYTF. The chain recombines TRBV27 with TRBJ1-2; D might be TRBD1 (5 bases). Trimming left V 3 bases short and J 6 bases short, with 20 bases between. Germline CDR1 reads MNHEY; CDR2 reads SMNVEV (reference sequence). The CDR3 runs 16 residues.

The rearrangement uses TRBV7-6 and TRBJ2-5, with TRBD2 matching over 9 bases. The CDR3 sequence is 17 residues long. Germline V gene sequence: CDR1 SGHVS, CDR2 FNYEAQ. Losses at the gene ends were 1 base for V and 7 bases for J; bases not matched to a gene: 13. This CDR3 is CASSLGLAGNPTGTQYF. The CDR3 nucleotides are TGTGCCAGCAGCTTAGGGCTAGCGGGGAACCCAACGGGGACCCAGTACTTC.

The chain has TRBV2 and TRBJ1-1; D is perhaps TRBD1 (6 bases). There are 13 residues in the CDR3. Deletions cut 7 bases from V and 11 bases from J, with 20 bases between. Germline lookup yields CDR1 SNHLY and CDR2 FYNNEI. CDR3 amino acids: CASTQRGAGKAFF. The CDR3 DNA reads as TGTGCCAGCACCCAACGGGGGGCAGGAAAGGCTTTCTTT.

The V gene is TRBV12-3 or TRBV12-4, the J gene TRBJ2-7, with 9 bases identical to TRBD2. The CDR3 contains 13 residues. V trimming: 5 bases; J trimming: 5 bases; junction bases outside the gene matches: 4. The CDR3 protein is CASSRGGADEQYF. The CDR3, as DNA: TGTGCCAGCAGTCGCGGGGGGGCGGACGAGCAGTACTTC.

The chain uses TRBV12-5 and TRBJ1-5; TRBD1 agrees at 7 bases. This CDR3 has 16 residues. J was trimmed by 2 bases and V by 4 bases; bases with no gene match: 8. Per the germline V gene, CDR1 is LGHNT and CDR2 is FRNRAP. The CDR3 is CASGSSGGTGNQPQHF. In DNA, the CDR3 is TGTGCTAGTGGTTCCTCGGGGGGGACAGGCAATCAGCCCCAGCATTTT.

This sequence joins TRBV6-5 and TRBJ1-2; the match to TRBD1 covers 7 bases. J lost 7 bases, V lost 4 bases, and 12 bases had no gene match. The CDR3 totals 15 residues. Germline V gives CDR1 MNHEY, CDR2 SVGAGI. CDR3 bases: TGTGCCAGCAGTTCTCCCGGGTCCCCAGGGGGTGGCTACACCTTC. It codes for CASSSPGSPGGGYTF.

The gene calls are TRBV6-5 and TRBJ1-1, with D tentatively TRBD1 (6 bases). Trimming stripped 2 bases from V and 1 base from J, with 14 bases between. This CDR3 spans 16 amino acids. The germline V gene has CDR1 MNHEY and CDR2 SVGAGI. The CDR3: CASSYTRRGRNTEAFF. The CDR3 DNA reads TGTGCCAGCAGTTACACGCGAAGGGGGAGGAACACTGAAGCTTTCTTT.